This passage covers 12 T cell receptor beta chains from one sample sequenced in a study of cytomegalovirus exposure and HLA in healthy donors. The primer mix had 60 Vbeta and 13 Jbeta primers. Some clones are missing from TCRdb's copy, which holds only in-frame ones; the method was immunoSEQ multiplex PCR. Among approximately 130,000 clones listed, around 77% were seen once. The sample consisted of PBMCs. The source is a woman between 45 and 60 years old in good health and CMV-seronegative.

The chain has TRBV5-5 and TRBJ2-2; TRBD2 is a possible D gene (6 bases). Germline CDR1 and CDR2: SGHKS and YYEKEE (reference sequence). This CDR3 is built from 13 residues. V dropped 3 bases and J dropped 3 bases, with 6 bases sitting between them. The CDR3 reads CASSWGDTGELFF. CDR3 sequence (DNA): TGTGCCAGCAGCTGGGGGGACACCGGGGAGCTGTTTTTT.

The rearrangement uses TRBV27 and TRBJ2-7; D may be TRBD2 (6 bases). Germline assignment: CDR1 MNHEY and CDR2 SMNVEV (reference sequence). Trimming removed 3 bases at V and 10 bases at J, with 19 bases between. This CDR3 contains 14 residues. CDR3 amino acids: CASSLRGALAPQYV. For the CDR3, the DNA is TGTGCCAGCAGTTTGCGGGGAGCTCTGGCCCCCCAGTACGTC.

The chain joins TRBV9 to TRBJ2-5, with D maybe TRBD2 (6 bases). Germline V gives CDR1 SGDLS, CDR2 YYNGEE. CDR3 size: 15 residues. V lost 3 bases to trimming and J lost 1 base, with 13 bases between them. The CDR3 DNA reads TGTGCCAGCAGCGCGGGACTTACCACCCAAGAGACCCAGTACTTC. Its protein product is CASSAGLTTQETQYF.

The rearrangement uses TRBV5-8 and TRBJ2-5; possibly TRBD1 for D (5 bases). The CDR3 has 16 amino acids. CDR1 and CDR2 (germline): SGHTS, YDEGEE. The V gene lost 2 bases and the J gene lost 0 bases, with 14 bases spanning the gap. The CDR3 spells CASSLFAWGDQETQYF. In nucleotides, the CDR3 is TGTGCCAGCAGCTTATTCGCATGGGGCGACCAAGAGACCCAGTACTTC.

J is TRBJ2-2 and V is TRBV18; 8 bases map to TRBD2. V lost 5 bases to trimming and J lost 4 bases; unmatched junction nucleotides: 0. Germline V gene data show CDR1 as KGHSH and CDR2 as LQKENI. The CDR3 contains 13 residues. CDR3 protein: CASSGLATGELFF. The CDR3 region has the DNA TGTGCCAGCTCAGGACTAGCCACCGGGGAGCTGTTTTTT. Using reference TRBV18 and TRBJ2-2 for the parts outside the CDR3, the full variable domain is NAGVMQNPRHLVRRRGQEARLRCSPMKGHSHVYWYRQLPEEGLKFMVYLQKENIIDESGMPKERFSAEFPKEGPSILRIQQVVRGDSAAYFCASSGLATGELFFGEGSRLTVL.

This clone was found a few times. This rearrangement joins TRBV5-1 to TRBJ1-5, with 7 bases fitting TRBD1. Germline assignment: CDR1 SGHRS and CDR2 YFSETQ. The CDR3 sequence is 16 residues long. The V and J ends lost 0 bases and 2 bases, in that order; junction bases with no gene match: 5. Here the CDR3 DNA reads TGCGCCAGCAGCTTGGAATGGGACAGTGGCAATCAGCCCCAGCATTTT. It specifies CASSLEWDSGNQPQHF.

The V gene is TRBV4-2, the J gene TRBJ1-2; 7 nucleotides line up with TRBD1. The length of the CDR3 is 15 residues. Germline CDR1 is LGHNA and CDR2 is YNFKEQ. Unmatched junction bases numbered 11, after V lost 2 bases and J lost 8 bases. The CDR3 nucleotides are TGTGCCAGCAGCCAACTTATTACAGGGGCAGGCGGCTACACCTTC. Its translation: CASSQLITGAGGYTF.

The chain links TRBV5-4 to TRBJ2-1, with 7 positions matching TRBD2. The V and J ends lost 2 bases and 6 bases, in that order; junction bases with no gene match: 5. The CDR3 loop spans 14 amino acids. Per germline, CDR1 SGHNT and CDR2 YYREEE (reference sequence). The CDR3 loop reads CASSFQRDLNEQFF. DNA for the CDR3: TGTGCCAGCAGCTTTCAGCGGGACCTCAATGAGCAGTTCTTC.

The chain is built from TRBV28 and TRBJ2-7; 7 nucleotides match TRBD1. Trimming at V came to 10 bases and at J to 3 bases, leaving 3 bases not matched to a gene. Germline CDR1 is MDHEN and CDR2 is SYDVKM. This CDR3 is 11 amino acids long. This CDR3 reads CATQGIYEQYF. CDR3 coding DNA: TGTGCCACACAGGGGATCTACGAGCAGTACTTC.

A single count supports this clone. The chain couples TRBV7-8 to TRBJ2-7; a possible D gene is TRBD2 (6 bases). CDR3 length equals 14 residues. Germline CDR1 is SGHVS and CDR2 is FQNEAQ. Deletions cut 0 bases from V and 1 base from J, with 7 bases between. The CDR3 region is CASSLARGSYEQYV. For the CDR3, the DNA is TGTGCCAGCAGCTTAGCGCGGGGTTCCTACGAGCAGTACGTC.

The chain's CDR3 is CASSLWTSGKSTDTQYF. The CDR3 DNA sequence: TGTGCCAGCAGCCTCTGGACTAGCGGGAAAAGCACAGATACGCAGTATTTT. The rearrangement joins TRBV7-8 to TRBJ2-3, with 12 bases matching TRBD2. CDR1 is SGHVS, CDR2 FQNEAQ, per germline. J was trimmed by 0 bases and V by 5 bases; bases with no gene match: 6. The CDR3 sequence is 17 residues long.

This chain uses TRBV21-1 with TRBJ2-7; the table calls TRBD1, which could not be checked here. TRBV21-1 represents a pseudogene. The CDR3 consists of 16 residues. The CDR3 spells CASFIFDRGWRYEQYF. Here the CDR3 DNA reads TGTGCCAGCTTCATATTCGACAGGGGATGGAGGTACGAGCAGTACTTC.